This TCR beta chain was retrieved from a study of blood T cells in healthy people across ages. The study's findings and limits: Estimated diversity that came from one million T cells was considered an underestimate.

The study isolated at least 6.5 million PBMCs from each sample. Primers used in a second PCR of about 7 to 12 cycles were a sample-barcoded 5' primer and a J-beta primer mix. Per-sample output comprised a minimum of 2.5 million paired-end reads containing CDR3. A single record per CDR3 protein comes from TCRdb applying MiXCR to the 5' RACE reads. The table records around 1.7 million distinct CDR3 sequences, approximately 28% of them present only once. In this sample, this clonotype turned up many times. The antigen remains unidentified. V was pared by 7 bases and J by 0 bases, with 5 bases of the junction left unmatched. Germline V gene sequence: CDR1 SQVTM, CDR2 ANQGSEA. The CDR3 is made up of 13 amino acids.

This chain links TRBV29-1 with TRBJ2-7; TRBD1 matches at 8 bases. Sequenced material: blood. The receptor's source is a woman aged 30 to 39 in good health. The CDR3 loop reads CSAQGASSYEQYF. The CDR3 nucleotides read TGCAGCGCGCAGGGGGCGAGCTCCTACGAGCAGTACTTC.